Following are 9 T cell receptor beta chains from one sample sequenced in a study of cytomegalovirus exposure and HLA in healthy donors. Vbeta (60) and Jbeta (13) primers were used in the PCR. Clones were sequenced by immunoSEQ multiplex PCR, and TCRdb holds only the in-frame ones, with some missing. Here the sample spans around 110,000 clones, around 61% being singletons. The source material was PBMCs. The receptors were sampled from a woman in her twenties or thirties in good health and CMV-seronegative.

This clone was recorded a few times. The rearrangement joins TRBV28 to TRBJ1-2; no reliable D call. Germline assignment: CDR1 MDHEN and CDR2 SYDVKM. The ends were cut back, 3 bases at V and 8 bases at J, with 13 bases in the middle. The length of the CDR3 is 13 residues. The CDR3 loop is CASSFDGVYGYTF. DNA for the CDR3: TGTGCCAGCAGTTTCGACGGGGTATACGGCTACACCTTC.

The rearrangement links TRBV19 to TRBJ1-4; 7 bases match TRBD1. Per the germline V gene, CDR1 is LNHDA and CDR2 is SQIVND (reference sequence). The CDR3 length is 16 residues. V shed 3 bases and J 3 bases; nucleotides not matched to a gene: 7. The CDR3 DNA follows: TGTGCCAGTAGTATGAGAGGGGGCTTGGCTAATGAAAAACTGTTTTTT. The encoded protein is CASSMRGGLANEKLFF.

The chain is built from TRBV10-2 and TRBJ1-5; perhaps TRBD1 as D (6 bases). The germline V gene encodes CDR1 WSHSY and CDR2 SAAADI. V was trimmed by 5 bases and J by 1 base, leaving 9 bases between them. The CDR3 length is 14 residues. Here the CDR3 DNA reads TGCGCCAGCAGTCGGACAGCCAGCAATCAGCCCCAGCATTTT. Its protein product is CASSRTASNQPQHF.

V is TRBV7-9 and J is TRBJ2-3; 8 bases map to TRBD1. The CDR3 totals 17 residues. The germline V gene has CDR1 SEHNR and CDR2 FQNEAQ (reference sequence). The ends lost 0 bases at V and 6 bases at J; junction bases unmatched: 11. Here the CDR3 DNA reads TGTGCCAGCAGCTTAGCGGGCCCCGGACAGGGTGACGATACGCAGTATTTT. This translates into CASSLAGPGQGDDTQYF.

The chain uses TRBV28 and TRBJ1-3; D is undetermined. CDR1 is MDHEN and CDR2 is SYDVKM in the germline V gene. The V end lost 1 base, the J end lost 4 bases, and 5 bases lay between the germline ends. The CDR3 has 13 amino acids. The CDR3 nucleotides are TGTGCCAGCAGTTTATCCCCGGGAAACACCATATATTTT. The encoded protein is CASSLSPGNTIYF.

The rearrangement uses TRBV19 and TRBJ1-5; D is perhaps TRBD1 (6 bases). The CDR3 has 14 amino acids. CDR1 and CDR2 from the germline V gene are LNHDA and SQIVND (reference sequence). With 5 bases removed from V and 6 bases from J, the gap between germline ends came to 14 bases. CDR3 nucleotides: TGTGCCAGTAGTGTGAACAGGGTCGCTCAGCCCCAGCATTTT. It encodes CASSVNRVAQPQHF.

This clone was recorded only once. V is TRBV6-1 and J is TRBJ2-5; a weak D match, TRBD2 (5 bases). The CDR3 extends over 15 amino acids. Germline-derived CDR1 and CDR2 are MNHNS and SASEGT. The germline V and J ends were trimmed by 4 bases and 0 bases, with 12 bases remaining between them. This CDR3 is CASSGPRGYQETQYF. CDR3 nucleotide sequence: TGTGCCAGCAGTGGACCCCGCGGGTACCAAGAGACCCAGTACTTC.

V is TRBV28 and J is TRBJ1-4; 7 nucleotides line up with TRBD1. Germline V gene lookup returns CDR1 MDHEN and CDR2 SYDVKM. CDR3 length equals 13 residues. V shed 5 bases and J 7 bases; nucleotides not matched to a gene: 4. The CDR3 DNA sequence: TGTGCCAGCAGTCTTGGGGACAGTGAAAAACTGTTTTTT. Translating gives CASSLGDSEKLFF. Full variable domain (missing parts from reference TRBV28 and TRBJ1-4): DVKVTQSSRYLVKRTGEKVFLECVQDMDHENMFWYRQDPGLGLRLIYFSYDVKMKEKGDIPEGYSVSREKKERFSLILESASTNQTSMYLCASSLGDSEKLFFGSGTQLSVL.

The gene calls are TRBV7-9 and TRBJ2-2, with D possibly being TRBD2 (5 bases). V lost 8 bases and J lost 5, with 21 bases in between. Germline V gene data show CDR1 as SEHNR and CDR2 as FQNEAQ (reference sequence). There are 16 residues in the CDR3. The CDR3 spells CASAASGSSRTGELFF. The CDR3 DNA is TGTGCCAGCGCCGCGTCGGGGTCTAGTCGGACCGGGGAGCTGTTTTTT.